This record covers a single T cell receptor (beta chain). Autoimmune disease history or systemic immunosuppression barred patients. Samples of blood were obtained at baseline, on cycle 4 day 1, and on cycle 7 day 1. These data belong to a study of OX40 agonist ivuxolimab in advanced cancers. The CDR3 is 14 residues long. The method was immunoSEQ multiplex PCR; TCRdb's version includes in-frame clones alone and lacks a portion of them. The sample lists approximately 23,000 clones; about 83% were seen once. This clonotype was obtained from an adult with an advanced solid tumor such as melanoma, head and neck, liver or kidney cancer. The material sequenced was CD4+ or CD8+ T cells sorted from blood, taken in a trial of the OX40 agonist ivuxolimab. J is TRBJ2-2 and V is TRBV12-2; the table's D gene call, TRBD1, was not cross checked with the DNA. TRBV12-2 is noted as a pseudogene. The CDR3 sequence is CASRSTGDTGELFF. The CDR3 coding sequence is TGTGCAAGTCGCTCAACAGGGGACACCGGGGAGCTGTTTTTT.